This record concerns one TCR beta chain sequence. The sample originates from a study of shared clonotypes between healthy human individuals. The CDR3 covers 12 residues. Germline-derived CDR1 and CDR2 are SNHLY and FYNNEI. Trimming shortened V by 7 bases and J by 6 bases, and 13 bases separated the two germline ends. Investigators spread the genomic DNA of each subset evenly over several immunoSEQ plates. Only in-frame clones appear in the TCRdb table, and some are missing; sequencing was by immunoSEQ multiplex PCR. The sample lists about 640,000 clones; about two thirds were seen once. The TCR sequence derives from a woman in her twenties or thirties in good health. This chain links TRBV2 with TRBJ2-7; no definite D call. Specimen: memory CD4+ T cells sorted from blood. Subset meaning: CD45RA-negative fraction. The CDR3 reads CASTGMDREQYF. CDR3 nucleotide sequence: TGTGCCAGCACAGGCATGGATCGCGAGCAGTACTTC.